This T cell receptor (beta chain) was observed in a study of T cells in Graves' hyperthyroidism and ophthalmopathy (dated by TCRdb to about 2019). For the wider study: Peripheral blood was sampled at the time of initial diagnosis, prior to any treatment. TCR V-J signatures able to tell the groups apart were searched for in a discovery cohort of approximately 95 patients, of whom more than 40 had Graves' ophthalmopathy and about 55 had stable Graves' hyperthyroidism. Prospective prediction of ophthalmopathy was tested in an independent validation cohort consisting of some 20 hyperthyroidism patients and 17 patients who later progressed to ophthalmopathy. For training and testing, the roughly 100 patients in the discovery cohort were randomly divided in a 7:3 ratio. In several Graves' hyperthyroidism patients, the study also compared T-cell repertoires from thyroid tissue with T-cell repertoires from blood. After blood sampling, hyperthyroidism patients were treated with methimazole at a starting dose of 30 mg daily, and ophthalmopathy patients were treated with high-dose intravenous methylprednisolone. TCR Vbeta CDR3 sequencing of 130 to 150 peripheral blood samples (under 45 ophthalmopathy, under 80 hyperthyroidism and approximately 17 progressor patients) is reported in the paper. Study-level results and caveats: In validation, the model predicted progression to ophthalmopathy a median of roughly 6.5 months before onset, with approximately 68% sensitivity and just under 75% specificity. No statistical method was used to set the sample size in advance, and investigators knew the group allocation. Most expanded thyroid clonotypes (frequency above 0.001) were also found in blood, which suggests that blood repertoires may mirror thyroid immune responses. Ophthalmopathy was separated from stable hyperthyroidism by a 13 V-J signature model, with roughly 88% sensitivity and roughly 84% specificity obtained in cross-validation and 80%/75% obtained in testing.

Ophthalmopathy patients had moderately to severely active disease, with a Clinical Activity Score of 3 or more, a NOSPECS grade of 4 or more, and a disease duration of less than 3 months. The study excluded patients with uncontrolled infections, other autoimmune diseases, pregnancy or lactation. Diagnoses were based on clinical symptoms, serum thyroxine and TRAb, thyroid ultrasound and orbital computed tomography. PBMCs were isolated from approximately 10 ml of fresh peripheral blood by Ficoll-Paque density gradient centrifugation. Trizol reagent was used to extract total RNA, and RNA quality was then checked on an Agilent 2100 Bioanalyzer. This clonotype has ten or more counts. Its antigen target is currently unknown. It has no much larger one-base neighbor in the sample; base qualities were not kept. CDR1 and CDR2 (SEHNR, FQNEAQ) derive from the germline V gene (reference sequence). V is shortened by 5 bases, J by 1 base, and the region joining them spans 20 bases. Spanning cysteine to phenylalanine, the CDR3 consists of 17 amino acids. The only DNA kept is the CDR3, 51 bases in frame from the first base.

Amplification of TCR beta CDR3 regions was carried out from RNA transcripts. For the first round of RT-PCR on the TCR CDR3, the HTBI primer set was used together with the Qiagen OneStep RT-PCR kit. Libraries were constructed in a second round of multiplex PCR, after which size selection and purification were performed. The libraries were sequenced on an Illumina HiSeq2000 using paired-end 100 bp reads. Per the original workflow: SOAPnuke was used to process the raw data, removing reads that contained adapters or uncalled bases, had a mean Phred below 15, or lacked an exact match to the constant primer or identifier. High-quality paired reads were merged using COPE v1.2.5, and each unique nucleotide sequence was defined as a clonotype. MiTCR v1.1 was used to align the clonotypes against IMGT TRBV, TRBD and TRBJ reference segments. Only V-J combinations with frequency above 0.0001, covering 99.2% of repertoires, were analysed. A TCS score was defined as the ratio between F50 (clonal expansion) and ExV (chaos), using BLOSUM62-based TCRdist between CDR3 peptides within each V-J. Welch's t-statistics and random forest reduced 450 to 600 V-J features to 10 to 15, which were used in a naive Bayes classifier (R e1071). TCRdb reprocessing: public reads trimmed at Q25 with fastp, clones called with MiXCR, in-frame beta chains kept. Entries that share a CDR3 protein sequence are merged under the most common genes and DNA. What appears here as the V and J calls and clone size reflects TCRdb's work, not the paper's. Here the sample has over 250,000 distinct CDR3 sequences; around 15% occur a single time. The top ten hold approximately 57% of the sample.

This clonotype was sampled from an older woman with Graves' ophthalmopathy. The sequenced sample was blood. In this chain, TRBV7-9 is recombined with TRBJ1-1, with a tentative D gene TRBD1 over 6 matching bases. The CDR3 here reads CASSSTTRGPGNTEAFF. The nucleotide sequence reads as follows: TGTGCCAGCAGCAGCACAACCAGGGGCCCAGGGAACACTGAAGCTTTCTTT.